Listed below are T cell receptor beta chains from one sample, sequenced in a study of human T cells and chemical hapten exposure. A single record per CDR3 protein comes from TCRdb applying MiXCR to the RACE reads. The repertoire has fewer than 350,000 distinct CDR3 sequences, approximately 8% of them found once; the top ten carry 1.2%. The specimen was whole blood, collected in connection with sensitization to the hapten diphenylcyclopropenone (DPC). These receptors all stem from a man younger than 35 with alopecia areata. Some clones in this sample may be carry-over from other donors' samples. The CDR3 runs from the conserved cysteine through the conserved F or W. A D gene is named only where the DNA matches it firmly. Only some rows state a clone size, as once, few, many or a class for expanded clones.

CAIRVDSSATGGELFF,TGTGCCATCAGGGTGGACAGTTCAGCAACTGGCGGGGAGCTGTTTTTT,NA,TRBV10-3,TRBJ2-2,NA
CASSFTAPPSDTQYF,TGTGCCAGCAGTTTTACGGCACCCCCGTCAGATACGCAGTATTTT,few,TRBV12-3/TRBV12-4,TRBJ2-3,NA
CASRPSADTQYF,TGTGCCAGCAGACCAAGCGCAGATACGCAGTATTTT,NA,TRBV6-5,TRBJ2-3,NA
CASSPGQGVYGYTF,TGTGCCAGCAGCCCGGGACAGGGGGTCTATGGCTACACCTTC,NA,TRBV28,TRBJ1-2,TRBD1
CASSSFPEAFF,TGTGCCAGCAGCTCCTTCCCTGAAGCTTTCTTT,few,TRBV7-9,TRBJ1-1,NA
CASSSRDTRSTGELFF,TGTGCCAGCAGCTCCCGGGATACTAGATCCACCGGGGAGCTGTTTTTT,NA,TRBV7-8,TRBJ2-2,NA
CASSSRTGEKVFF,TGTGCCAGCAGCTCCAGGACAGGGGAAAAAGTTTTCTTT,NA,TRBV7-2,TRBJ1-1,TRBD1
CASSSVGSSTDTQYF,TGTGCCAGCAGCTCCGTGGGCTCCAGCACAGATACGCAGTATTTT,few,TRBV7-9,TRBJ2-3,NA
CAIKDRGNTEAFF,TGTGCCATCAAAGACAGGGGGAACACTGAAGCTTTCTTT,NA,TRBV10-3,TRBJ1-1,TRBD1
CASSLSSLAFGEQFF,TGTGCCAGCAGCTTATCGAGTTTAGCTTTCGGTGAGCAGTTCTTC,few,TRBV7-6,TRBJ2-1,NA
CSARYAGLIYEQYF,TGCAGTGCTAGATACGCAGGGTTGATCTACGAGCAGTACTTC,few,TRBV20-1,TRBJ2-7,NA
CATSAWSGQPQHF,TGTGCCACCAGTGCGTGGAGCGGCCAGCCCCAGCATTTT,few,TRBV24-1,TRBJ1-5,NA
CASSATGGTANTGELFF,TGTGCCAGCAGTGCGACAGGGGGAACAGCGAACACCGGGGAGCTGTTTTTT,many,TRBV27,TRBJ2-2,TRBD1
CASSLHTGYGYTF,TGTGCCAGCAGCTTACACACCGGCTATGGCTACACCTTC,many,TRBV7-9,TRBJ1-2,NA
CASSLIRDKLSSYEQYF,TGTGCCAGCAGCCTAATACGGGACAAACTAAGTTCCTACGAGCAGTACTTC,NA,TRBV7-3,TRBJ2-7,NA
CASSLVGGGDTDTQYF,TGTGCCAGCAGCTTAGTTGGCGGGGGGGACACAGATACGCAGTATTTT,many,TRBV7-2,TRBJ2-3,TRBD2
CSAERDRGHNEQFF,TGCAGCGCAGAACGGGACCGTGGTCACAATGAGCAGTTCTTC,few,TRBV29-1,TRBJ2-1,NA
CASSPTRRPYNSPLHF,TGTGCCAGCTCACCCACCCGGCGTCCCTATAATTCACCCCTCCACTTT,NA,TRBV18,TRBJ1-6,NA
CASSRWTGKEGYAFF,TGTGCCAGCAGCCGATGGACAGGGAAAGAGGGATATGCTTTCTTT,NA,TRBV5-4,TRBJ1-1,TRBD1
CASSLGQGPEAFF,TGTGCCAGCAGCTTGGGCCAGGGCCCTGAAGCTTTCTTT,NA,TRBV7-2,TRBJ1-1,NA
CASSPQDSPTGKLFF,TGCGCCAGCAGCCCGCAGGACAGTCCCACTGGAAAACTGTTTTTT,few,TRBV5-1,TRBJ1-4,NA
CSARDRLRVSYNEQFF,TGCAGTGCTAGAGATCGGTTGCGAGTCTCCTACAATGAGCAGTTCTTC,few,TRBV20-1,TRBJ2-1,NA
CSAGTGLLRTNEKLFF,TGCAGTGCGGGGACAGGGCTTCTGAGAACTAATGAAAAACTGTTTTTT,many,TRBV20-1,TRBJ1-4,TRBD1
CATSRVGADTQYF,TGTGCCACCAGCAGAGTGGGCGCAGATACGCAGTATTTT,NA,TRBV15,TRBJ2-3,NA
CSASQGASNSPLHF,TGCAGTGCCTCTCAGGGGGCGAGTAATTCACCCCTCCACTTT,NA,TRBV20-1,TRBJ1-6,TRBD1
CASSPPHFYNEQFF,TGTGCCAGCAGTCCTCCCCACTTTTACAATGAGCAGTTCTTC,NA,TRBV6-2/TRBV6-3,TRBJ2-1,NA
CASSSSSGGRTDTQYF,TGTGCCAGCAGCTCTTCTAGCGGGGGGCGCACAGATACGCAGTATTTT,NA,TRBV13,TRBJ2-3,TRBD2
CSARVPPDSPFYSNQPQHF,TGCAGTGCTAGAGTGCCTCCGGACAGCCCGTTCTATAGCAATCAGCCCCAGCATTTT,few,TRBV20-1,TRBJ1-5,NA
CSASMDNSGNTIYF,TGCAGTGCTAGTATGGATAACTCTGGAAACACCATATATTTT,NA,TRBV20-1,TRBJ1-3,NA
CSVGTGHTYEQYF,TGCAGCGTAGGGACAGGACATACCTACGAGCAGTACTTC,NA,TRBV29-1,TRBJ2-7,TRBD1
CASSFLAGGISHEQFF,TGTGCCAGCAGTTTCTTAGCGGGGGGTATTTCCCATGAGCAGTTCTTC,few,TRBV12-3/TRBV12-4,TRBJ2-1,TRBD2
CASSLFSGPTFSSTDTQYF,TGTGCCAGCAGCCTATTTAGCGGGCCGACATTCTCTAGCACAGATACGCAGTATTTT,few,TRBV6-2/TRBV6-3,TRBJ2-3,TRBD2
CASTAPQCTEAFF,TGTGCCAGCACCGCACCGCAGTGCACTGAAGCTTTCTTT,few,TRBV21-1,TRBJ1-1,NA
CSASGGRPLQETQYF,TGCAGTGCTAGCGGGGGGAGACCTCTTCAAGAGACCCAGTACTTC,few,TRBV20-1,TRBJ2-5,TRBD2
CAISDLSYEQYF,TGTGCCATCAGTGACCTCTCCTACGAGCAGTACTTC,NA,TRBV10-3,TRBJ2-7,NA
CASSAHSIVPNQPQHF,TGTGCCAGCAGTGCCCACTCCATTGTTCCGAATCAGCCCCAGCATTTT,few,TRBV6-2/TRBV6-3,TRBJ1-5,NA
CASSLGLGRLAFF,TGTGCCAGCAGTTTAGGATTAGGACGCCTTGCTTTCTTT,many,TRBV12-3/TRBV12-4,TRBJ1-1,NA
CASSSTVGPQHF,TGTGCCAGCAGCTCGACGGTGGGGCCCCAGCATTTT,many,TRBV7-2,TRBJ1-5,NA
CASSLASQPQHF,TGTGCCAGCAGTTTAGCGAGCCAGCCCCAGCATTTT,many,TRBV12-3/TRBV12-4,TRBJ1-5,NA
CSARTGTSSGNTIYF,TGCAGTGCTAGGACAGGGACTAGCTCTGGAAACACCATATATTTT,NA,TRBV20-1,TRBJ1-3,TRBD1
CSAPKDRIQETQYF,TGCAGTGCTCCTAAGGACAGGATCCAAGAGACCCAGTACTTC,many,TRBV20-1,TRBJ2-5,TRBD1
CASSLDGTQNYGYTF,TGCGCCAGCAGCTTGGACGGAACCCAGAACTATGGCTACACCTTC,few,TRBV5-1,TRBJ1-2,NA